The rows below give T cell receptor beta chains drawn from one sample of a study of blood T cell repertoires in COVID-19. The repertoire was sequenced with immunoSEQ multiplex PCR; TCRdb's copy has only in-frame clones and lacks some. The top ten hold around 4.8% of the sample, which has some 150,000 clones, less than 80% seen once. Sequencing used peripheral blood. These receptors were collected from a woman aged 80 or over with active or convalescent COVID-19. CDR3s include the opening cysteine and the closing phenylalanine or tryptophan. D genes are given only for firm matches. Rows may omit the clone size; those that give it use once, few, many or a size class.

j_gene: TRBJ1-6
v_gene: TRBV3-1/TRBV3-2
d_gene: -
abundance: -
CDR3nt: TGTGCCAGCAGCCATCAAGGGGGACGGAATAATTCACCCCTCCACTTT
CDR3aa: CASSHQGGRNNSPLHF

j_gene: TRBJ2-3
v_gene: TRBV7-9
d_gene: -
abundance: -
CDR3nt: TGTGCCAGCAGCCAAATTAGCGGAAGCACAGATACGCAGTATTTT
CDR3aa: CASSQISGSTDTQYF

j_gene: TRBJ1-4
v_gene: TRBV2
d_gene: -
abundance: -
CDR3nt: TGTGCCAGCAGTGCGGGGGATCGAGAAAAACTGTTTTTT
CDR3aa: CASSAGDREKLFF

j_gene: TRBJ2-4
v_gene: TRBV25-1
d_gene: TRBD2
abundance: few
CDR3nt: TGTGCCAGCAGTGAATTTCGGGGGGTGAAAAACATTCAGTACTTC
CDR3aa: CASSEFRGVKNIQYF

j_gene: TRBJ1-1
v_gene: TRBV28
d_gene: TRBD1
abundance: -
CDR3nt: TGTGCCAGCTTCGTTTTGGGACAGGGGTTCACTGAAGCTTTCTTT
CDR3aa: CASFVLGQGFTEAFF

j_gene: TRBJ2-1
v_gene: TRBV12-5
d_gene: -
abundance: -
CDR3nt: TGTGCTAGTGGTTTGGTAAGGATAGGACACCTAAGGGTCAATGAGCAGTTCTTC
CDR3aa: CASGLVRIGHLRVNEQFF

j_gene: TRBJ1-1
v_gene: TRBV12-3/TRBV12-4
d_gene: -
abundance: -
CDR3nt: TGTGCCAGCAGTTTATCCGACACTGAAGCTTTCTTT
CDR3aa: CASSLSDTEAFF

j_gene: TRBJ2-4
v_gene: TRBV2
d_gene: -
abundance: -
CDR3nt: TGTGCCAGCAGGGAATCCCAGACAGGGAGGGCCAAAAACATTCAGTACTTC
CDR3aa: CASRESQTGRAKNIQYF

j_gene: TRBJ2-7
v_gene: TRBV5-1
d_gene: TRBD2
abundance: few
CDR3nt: TGCGCCAGCAGCTTGGGTGGGGGGGACTCCTACGAGCAGTACTTC
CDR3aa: CASSLGGGDSYEQYF

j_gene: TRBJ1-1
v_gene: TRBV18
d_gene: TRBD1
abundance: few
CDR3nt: TGTGCCAGCTCACTACAGGGGCACACTGAAGCTTTCTTT
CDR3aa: CASSLQGHTEAFF

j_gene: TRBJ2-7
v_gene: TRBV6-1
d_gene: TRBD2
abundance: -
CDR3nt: TGTGCCAGCAGTGAAGCTAGCGGGGACCTTACCTACGAGCAGTACTTC
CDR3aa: CASSEASGDLTYEQYF

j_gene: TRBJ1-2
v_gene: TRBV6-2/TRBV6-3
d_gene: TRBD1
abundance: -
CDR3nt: TGTGCCAGCAGCCAGGACAGGGGGGCCGGTGGCTACACCTTC
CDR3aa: CASSQDRGAGGYTF

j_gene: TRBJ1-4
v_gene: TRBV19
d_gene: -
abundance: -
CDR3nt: TGTGCCAGTAGTATCTCAACTAATGAAAAACTGTTTTTT
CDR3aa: CASSISTNEKLFF

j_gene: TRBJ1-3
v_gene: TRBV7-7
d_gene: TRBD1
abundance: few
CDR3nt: TGTGCTAGCAGAACAGGACAGGGGCCATTCTCTGGAAACACCATATATTTT
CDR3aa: CASRTGQGPFSGNTIYF

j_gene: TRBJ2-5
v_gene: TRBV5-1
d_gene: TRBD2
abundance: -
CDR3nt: TGCGCCAGCAGCTTGGCTAGCGGGGGACAAGAGACCCAGTACTTC
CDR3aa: CASSLASGGQETQYF

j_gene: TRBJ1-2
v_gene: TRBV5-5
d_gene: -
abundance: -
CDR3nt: TGTGCCAGCAGCCTGGGGACTTCGTCCCCCTATGGCTACACCTTC
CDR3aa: CASSLGTSSPYGYTF

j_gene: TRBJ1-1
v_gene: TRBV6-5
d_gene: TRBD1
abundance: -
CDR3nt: TGTGCCAGCCATAGGGACAGGGGCACTGAAGCTTTCTTT
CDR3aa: CASHRDRGTEAFF

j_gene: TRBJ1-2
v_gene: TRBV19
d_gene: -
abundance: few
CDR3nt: TGTGCCAGTAGAGCCCAGGCATTCGGTGGCTACACCTTC
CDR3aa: CASRAQAFGGYTF

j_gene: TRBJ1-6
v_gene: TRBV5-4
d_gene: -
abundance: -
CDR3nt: TGTGCCAGCAGCGTCTACCAGGGGTATAATTCACCCCTCCACTTT
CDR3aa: CASSVYQGYNSPLHF

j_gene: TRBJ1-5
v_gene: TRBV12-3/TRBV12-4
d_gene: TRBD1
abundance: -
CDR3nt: TGTGCCAGCGGGGGACAGCTTGATCAGCCCCAGCATTTT
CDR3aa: CASGGQLDQPQHF

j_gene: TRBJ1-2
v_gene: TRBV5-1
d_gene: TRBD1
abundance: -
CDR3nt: TGCGCCAGCAGCTCAGGACAGGGGAGGGGCTACACCTTC
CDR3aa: CASSSGQGRGYTF

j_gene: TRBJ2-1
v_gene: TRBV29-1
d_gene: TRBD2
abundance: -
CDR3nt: TGCAGCGGCAGCGGGGGCTCGAGCTCCTACAATGAGCAGTTCTTC
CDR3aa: CSGSGGSSSYNEQFF

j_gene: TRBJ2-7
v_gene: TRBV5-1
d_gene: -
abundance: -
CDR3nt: TGCGCCAGCAGCCCGACCGGGAGCTCCTACGAGCAGTACTTC
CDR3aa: CASSPTGSSYEQYF

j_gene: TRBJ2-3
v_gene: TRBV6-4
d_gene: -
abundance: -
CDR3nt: TGTGCCAGCAGTGACTCGAGGGGGACTACGCAGTATTTT
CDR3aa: CASSDSRGTTQYF

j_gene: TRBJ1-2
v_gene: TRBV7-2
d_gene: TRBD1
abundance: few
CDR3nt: TGTGCCAGCAGCCCAGGGACAGGGTCTGGTGGCTACACCTTC
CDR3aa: CASSPGTGSGGYTF

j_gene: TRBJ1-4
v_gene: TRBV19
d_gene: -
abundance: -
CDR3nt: TGTGCCAGTAGAGACTCAACTAATGAAAAACTGTTTTTT
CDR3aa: CASRDSTNEKLFF

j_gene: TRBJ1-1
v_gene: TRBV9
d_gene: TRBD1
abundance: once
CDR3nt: TGTGCCAGCAGCCAGGAACAGGGGTTCACTGAAGCTTTCTTT
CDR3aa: CASSQEQGFTEAFF

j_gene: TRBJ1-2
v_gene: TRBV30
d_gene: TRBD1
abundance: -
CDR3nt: TGTGCCTGGAGTGCCCAGACAGGGCTAGGCTACACCTTC
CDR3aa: CAWSAQTGLGYTF

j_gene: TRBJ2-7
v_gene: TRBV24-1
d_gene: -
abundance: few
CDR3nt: TGTGCCACCAGTGCAGCGACAGGTCTCGGCGAGCAGTACTTC
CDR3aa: CATSAATGLGEQYF

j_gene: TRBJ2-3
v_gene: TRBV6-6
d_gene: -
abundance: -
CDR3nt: TGTGCCAGCAGTTACAGAGAATCGGGAGATACGCAGTATTTT
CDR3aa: CASSYRESGDTQYF

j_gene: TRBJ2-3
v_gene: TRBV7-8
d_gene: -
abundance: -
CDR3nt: TGTGCCAGCAGCCGAAACAGGGTAGGATCCACAGATACGCAGTATTTT
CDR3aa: CASSRNRVGSTDTQYF

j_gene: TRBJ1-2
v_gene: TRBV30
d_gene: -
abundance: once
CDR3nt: TGTGCCTGGAGTGTAGAGCCGGGGGTAGGCCATGGCTACACCTTC
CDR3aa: CAWSVEPGVGHGYTF

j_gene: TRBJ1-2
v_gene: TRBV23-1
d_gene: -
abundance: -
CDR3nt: TGCGCCAGCACCCTCCTTTTAAGGGTTGCAGGGAACTATTATGGCTACACCTTC
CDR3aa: CASTLLLRVAGNYYGYTF

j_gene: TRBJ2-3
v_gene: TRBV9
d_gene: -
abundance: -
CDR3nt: TGTGCCAGCAGCGTAGTCCCGAGCACAGATACGCAGTATTTT
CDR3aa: CASSVVPSTDTQYF

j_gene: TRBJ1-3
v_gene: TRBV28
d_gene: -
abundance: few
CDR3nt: TGTGCCAGCAGTTTCGGACATCTTGGAGGAAACACCATATATTTT
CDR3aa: CASSFGHLGGNTIYF

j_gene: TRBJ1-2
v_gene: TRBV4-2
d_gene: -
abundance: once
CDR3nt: TGTGCCAGCAGCCAAGATGCGAACTATGGCTACACCTTC
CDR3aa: CASSQDANYGYTF

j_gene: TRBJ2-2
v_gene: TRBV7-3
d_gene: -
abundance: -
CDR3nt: TGTGCCAGCAGCTTCCAGGGGGGCCTGAACACCGGGGAGCTGTTTTTT
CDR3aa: CASSFQGGLNTGELFF

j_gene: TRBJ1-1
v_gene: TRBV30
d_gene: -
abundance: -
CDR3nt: TGTGCCTGGAGTAAGGAGCAGAACACTGAAGCTTTCTTT
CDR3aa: CAWSKEQNTEAFF

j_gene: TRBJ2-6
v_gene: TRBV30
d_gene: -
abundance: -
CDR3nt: TGTGCCTGGAGAGATTTGGCCGCCTCGCAGGGGGCCAACGTCCTGACTTTC
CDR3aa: CAWRDLAASQGANVLTF

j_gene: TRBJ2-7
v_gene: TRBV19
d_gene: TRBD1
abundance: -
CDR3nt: TGTGCCAGTAGTAGGGGACAGTCCTGGTCCTACGAGCAGTACTTC
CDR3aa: CASSRGQSWSYEQYF

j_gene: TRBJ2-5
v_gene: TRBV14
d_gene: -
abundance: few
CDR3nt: TGTGCCAGCAGCCAAATTCAGGTTGGGACCCAGTACTTC
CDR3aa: CASSQIQVGTQYF

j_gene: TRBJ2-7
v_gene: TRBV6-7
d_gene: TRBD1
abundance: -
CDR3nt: TGTGCCACCCTACCCCGGGACAGGGGAATCTACGAGCAGTACTTC
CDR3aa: CATLPRDRGIYEQYF

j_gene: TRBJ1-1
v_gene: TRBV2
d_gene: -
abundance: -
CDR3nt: TGTGCCAGCAGTGAAGACCTCGTGACAGAAAACACTGAAGCTTTCTTT
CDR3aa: CASSEDLVTENTEAFF

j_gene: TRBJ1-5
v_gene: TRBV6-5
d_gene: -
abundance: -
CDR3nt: TGTGCCAGCAGTTTAAACAGGGAACAGCCCCAGCATTTT
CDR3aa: CASSLNREQPQHF

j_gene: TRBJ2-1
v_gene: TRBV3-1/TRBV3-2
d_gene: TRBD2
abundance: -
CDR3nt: TGTGCCAGCAGCCAAGGGGGACTAGCGGGGGGAGCCTACAATGAGCAGTTCTTC
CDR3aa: CASSQGGLAGGAYNEQFF

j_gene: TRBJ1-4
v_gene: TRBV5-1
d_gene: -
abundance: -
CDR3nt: TGCGCCAGCAAGATAGCAGGGACTAATGAAAAACTGTTTTTT
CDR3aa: CASKIAGTNEKLFF

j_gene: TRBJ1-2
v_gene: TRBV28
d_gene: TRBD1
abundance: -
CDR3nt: TGTGCCAGCAGCCCACCCGACAGGGGAGGCTACACCTTC
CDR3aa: CASSPPDRGGYTF

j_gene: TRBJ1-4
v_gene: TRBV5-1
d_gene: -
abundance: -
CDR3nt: TGCGCCAGCAGCCGCGACAGTGCAACTAATGAAAAACTGTTTTTT
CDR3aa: CASSRDSATNEKLFF

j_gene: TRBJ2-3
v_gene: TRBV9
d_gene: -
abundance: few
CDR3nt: TGTGCCAGCAGCGTATCCAGCGGAACCACAGATACGCAGTATTTT
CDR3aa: CASSVSSGTTDTQYF

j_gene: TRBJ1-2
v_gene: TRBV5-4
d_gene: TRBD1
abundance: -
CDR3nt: TGTGCCAGCAGCCGGGGCGGGACAGGGGGCGGCGTAAGCTATGGCTACACCTTC
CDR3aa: CASSRGGTGGGVSYGYTF

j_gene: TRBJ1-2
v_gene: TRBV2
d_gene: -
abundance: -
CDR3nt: TGTGCCAACTCAGGGGCGACATACTATGGCTACACCTTC
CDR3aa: CANSGATYYGYTF

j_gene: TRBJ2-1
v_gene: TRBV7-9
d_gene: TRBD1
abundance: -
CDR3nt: TGTGCCAGCAGCTTGACAGGGTCCTACAATGAGCAGTTCTTC
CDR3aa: CASSLTGSYNEQFF

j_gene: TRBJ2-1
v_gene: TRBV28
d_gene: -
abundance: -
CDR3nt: TGTGCCAGCAGTTTAGGCCTCCCTGAGCAGTTCTTC
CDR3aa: CASSLGLPEQFF

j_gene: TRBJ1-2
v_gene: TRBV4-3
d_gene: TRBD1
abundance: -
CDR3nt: TGCGCCAGCAGCCAAGGTGTGGACAGGGGGCGTTCAGGCTACACCTTC
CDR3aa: CASSQGVDRGRSGYTF

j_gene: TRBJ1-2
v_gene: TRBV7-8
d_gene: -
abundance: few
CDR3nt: TGTGCCAGCAGCTTATTAGGCAGGGGCTATGGCTACACCTTC
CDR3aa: CASSLLGRGYGYTF